The 21 T cell receptor beta chains listed next were all sequenced from one sample in a study of blood T cell repertoires in COVID-19. Sequenced by immunoSEQ multiplex PCR; TCRdb stores in-frame clones only, minus some. The sample records about 380,000 clones, 90% being singletons. The source material was peripheral blood. The receptors were sampled from a man between 18 and 35 years old with active or convalescent COVID-19.

This clone was seen a single time. This chain links TRBV3-1 (or the pseudogene TRBV3-2) with TRBJ2-7, with D unclear. The CDR3 length is 14 residues. Looked up from germline, CDR1 is LGHDT and CDR2 is YNNKEL (reference sequence). Trimming shortened V by 0 bases and J by 2 bases, and 8 bases separated the two germline ends. The CDR3 reads CASSQELLPYEQYF. CDR3 sequence (DNA): TGTGCCAGCAGCCAAGAACTACTCCCCTACGAGCAGTACTTC.

This clone was seen just once. The chain has TRBV19 and TRBJ1-5; 7 bases fit TRBD1. Trimming took 2 bases from V and 5 from J; bases not matched to a gene: 6. The CDR3 length is 15 residues. CDR1 and CDR2 from the germline V gene are LNHDA and SQIVND (reference sequence). The CDR3 protein is CASSIFDREHQPQHF. The CDR3 nucleotides are TGTGCCAGTAGTATATTCGACAGGGAACATCAGCCCCAGCATTTT.

This chain connects TRBV28 to TRBJ1-1; D is perhaps TRBD1 (5 bases). V shed 3 bases and J shed 5 bases, with 31 bases lying between them. Germline CDR1 is MDHEN and CDR2 is SYDVKM. This CDR3 region has 20 residues. The CDR3 loop reads CASSFPPAGVGRPTLTEAFF. In DNA form, the CDR3 reads TGTGCCAGCAGTTTCCCCCCGGCGGGGGTGGGACGACCTACTTTGACTGAAGCTTTCTTT.

This clone was picked up a small number of times. The chain recombines TRBV7-8 with TRBJ1-4, with a tentative D call TRBD1 (6 bases). Germline values: CDR1 SGHVS, CDR2 FQNEAQ. The V end was cut by 5 bases, the J end by 0 bases, with 22 bases between. This CDR3 is built from 19 residues. In DNA form, the CDR3 reads TGTGCCAGCAGCCCCGGGCCAGGGGTGATGGGCGCAACTAATGAAAAACTGTTTTTT. Translated, it gives CASSPGPGVMGATNEKLFF. Drawing the rest from reference TRBV7-8 and TRBJ1-4, the complete variable domain is GAGVSQSPRYKVAKRGQDVALRCDPISGHVSLFWYQQALGQGPEFLTYFQNEAQLDKSGLPSDRFFAERPEGSVSTLKIQRTQQEDSAVYLCASSPGPGVMGATNEKLFFGSGTQLSVL.

The V gene is TRBV7-3, the J gene TRBJ1-2, with D possibly being TRBD1 (6 bases). This CDR3 has 13 residues. Trimming left V 2 bases short and J 2 bases short, with 6 bases between. CDR1 SGHTA and CDR2 FQGTGA come from the germline V gene. The chain's CDR3 is CASSLQGNYGYTF. The CDR3 region has the DNA TGTGCCAGCAGCTTACAGGGGAACTATGGCTACACCTTC.

CDR3 sequence: CASSPRTSGNEQFF. For the CDR3, the DNA is TGTGCCAGCAGCCCCCGGACTAGCGGCAATGAGCAGTTCTTC. The chain joins TRBV7-3 to TRBJ2-1; TRBD2 agrees at 10 bases. Germline values: CDR1 SGHTA, CDR2 FQGTGA. The CDR3 length is 14 residues. The V segment lost 5 bases and the J segment 6 bases; nucleotides outside the gene matches: 4.

The chain joins TRBV28 to TRBJ2-6; D gene ambiguous. The CDR3 is 15 amino acids. Germline CDR1 and CDR2: MDHEN and SYDVKM. With 2 bases removed from V and 4 bases from J, the gap between germline ends came to 9 bases. In DNA, the CDR3 is TGTGCCAGCAGTTTAGGTGGGCTGGGGGCCAACGTCCTGACTTTC. It translates to CASSLGGLGANVLTF. The full variable domain, rest sourced from reference TRBV28 and TRBJ2-6, is DVKVTQSSRYLVKRTGEKVFLECVQDMDHENMFWYRQDPGLGLRLIYFSYDVKMKEKGDIPEGYSVSREKKERFSLILESASTNQTSMYLCASSLGGLGANVLTFGAGSRLTVL.

The chain recombines TRBV24-1 with TRBJ2-1; the match to TRBD2 covers 10 bases. With 3 bases clipped from V and 4 bases from J, the junction kept 5 bases outside the gene matches. Per the germline V gene, CDR1 is KGHDR and CDR2 is SFDVKD. The CDR3 consists of 16 residues. CDR3 amino acids: CATSDGLAGVYNEQFF. In nucleotides, the CDR3 is TGTGCCACCAGTGATGGGCTAGCGGGGGTTTACAATGAGCAGTTCTTC.

The CDR3 DNA is TGCAGCGTTGCTGGACAGGGGATGGACGAGCAGTACTTC. Its protein is CSVAGQGMDEQYF. The chain has TRBV29-1 and TRBJ2-7, with TRBD1 matching 9 bases. Per germline, CDR1 SQVTM and CDR2 ANQGSEA. This CDR3 comprises 13 residues. The V and J ends lost 4 bases and 5 bases, in that order; junction bases with no gene match: 6.

V gene TRBV5-1 combines with J gene TRBJ2-3; 7 bases agree with TRBD2. Trimming cost V 4 bases and J 0 bases; bases outside gene matches: 5. Germline V gene sequence: CDR1 SGHRS, CDR2 YFSETQ. The CDR3 consists of 15 residues. For the CDR3, the DNA is TGCGCCAGCAGCGCAGGGACTACTAGCACAGATACGCAGTATTTT. This codes for CASSAGTTSTDTQYF.

The chain carries TRBV11-1 and TRBJ1-1, with TRBD1 matching over 7 bases. This CDR3 has 16 residues. The ends lost 1 base at V and 4 bases at J; junction bases unmatched: 9. Germline V gene sequence: CDR1 SGHAT, CDR2 FQDESV (reference sequence). The CDR3 region has the DNA TGTGCCAGCAGCTTAGAACCGGACAGGTTTGTCACTGAAGCTTTCTTT. This codes for CASSLEPDRFVTEAFF. The full variable domain, rest sourced from reference TRBV11-1 and TRBJ1-1, is EAEVAQSPRYKITEKSQAVAFWCDPISGHATLYWYRQILGQGPELLVQFQDESVVDDSQLPKDRFSAERLKGVDSTLKIQPAELGDSAMYLCASSLEPDRFVTEAFFGQGTRLTVV.

V gene TRBV7-2 combines with J gene TRBJ1-1; D possibly corresponds to TRBD1 (5 bases). CDR1 SGHTA and CDR2 FQGNSA come from the germline V gene. The germline V and J ends were trimmed by 1 base and 3 bases, with 9 bases remaining between them. The CDR3 loop spans 14 amino acids. CDR3 protein: CASSLGRGYTEAFF. In DNA form, the CDR3 reads TGTGCCAGCAGCTTAGGAAGGGGATACACTGAAGCTTTCTTT. The full variable domain, with the rest looked up from reference TRBV7-2 and TRBJ1-1, is GAGVSQSPSNKVTEKGKDVELRCDPISGHTALYWYRQSLGQGLEFLIYFQGNSAPDKSGLPSDRFSAERTGGSVSTLTIQRTQQEDSAVYLCASSLGRGYTEAFFGQGTRLTVV.

The CDR3 loop reads CAWSVLGAQPQHF. The CDR3 DNA reads TGTGCCTGGAGTGTTTTGGGGGCCCAGCCCCAGCATTTT. The chain links TRBV30 to TRBJ1-5; weak D call: TRBD1 (6 bases). Per the germline V gene, CDR1 is GTSNPN and CDR2 is SVGIG (reference sequence). Trimming left V 0 bases short and J 7 bases short, with 10 bases between. This CDR3 is built from 13 residues.

J is TRBJ1-4 and V is TRBV19; the match to TRBD1 covers 7 bases. After removal of 4 bases from V and 0 bases from J, the junction contained 8 bases not matched to a gene. There are 17 residues in the CDR3. The germline gives CDR1 LNHDA, CDR2 SQIVND (reference sequence). DNA of the CDR3: TGTGCCAGTAGTACCTTCCGACAGGGCGCAACTAATGAAAAACTGTTTTTT. Translation: CASSTFRQGATNEKLFF. The full variable domain, in which reference TRBV19 and TRBJ1-4 provide the parts outside the CDR3, is DGGITQSPKYLFRKEGQNVTLSCEQNLNHDAMYWYRQDPGQGLRLIYYSQIVNDFQKGDIAEGYSVSREKKESFPLTVTSAQKNPTAFYLCASSTFRQGATNEKLFFGSGTQLSVL.

The rearrangement joins TRBV2 to TRBJ1-1, with D unresolved. CDR1 and CDR2 (germline): SNHLY, FYNNEI. V was shortened by 3 bases and J by 0 bases, with 8 bases between the two germline ends. The CDR3 has 14 residues. CDR3 nucleotides: TGTGCCAGCAGTGAGGAACAGTTGAACACTGAAGCTTTCTTT. Its protein is CASSEEQLNTEAFF.

The CDR3 DNA follows: TGTGCCAGCTCACGCCTTGGACAGATGAACACTGAAGCTTTCTTT. Its protein is CASSRLGQMNTEAFF. The chain couples TRBV18 to TRBJ1-1, with D possibly being TRBD1 (6 bases). The CDR3 is 15 residues long. Germline CDR1 and CDR2: KGHSH and LQKENI. Trimming pared 4 bases from V and 0 bases from J, leaving 12 bases between. The full variable domain, its missing parts supplied by reference TRBV18 and TRBJ1-1, is NAGVMQNPRHLVRRRGQEARLRCSPMKGHSHVYWYRQLPEEGLKFMVYLQKENIIDESGMPKERFSAEFPKEGPSILRIQQVVRGDSAAYFCASSRLGQMNTEAFFGQGTRLTVV.

This chain connects TRBV6-5 to TRBJ1-2, with TRBD1 as a possible D gene (6 bases). Trimming stripped 10 bases from V and 7 bases from J, with 19 bases between. Germline CDR1 is MNHEY and CDR2 is SVGAGI. The CDR3 runs to 13 residues. The DNA of the CDR3 is TGTGCCACCAACAGGGTTTTTTCTAGTGGCTACACCTTC. Protein product: CATNRVFSSGYTF.

The chain uses TRBV7-9 and TRBJ2-1; D is undetermined. The CDR3 is made up of 14 amino acids. Germline V CDR1 and CDR2: SEHNR, FQNEAQ (reference sequence). The V and J ends lost 1 base and 9 bases respectively, with 13 bases between them. CDR3 nucleotides: TGTGCCAGCAGCTTAGGGCCCAGGATGGCTGAGCAGTTCTTC. It specifies CASSLGPRMAEQFF.

J is TRBJ2-2 and V is TRBV3-1 (or the pseudogene TRBV3-2); the match to TRBD2 covers 9 bases. There are 16 residues in the CDR3. Germline V gene sequence: CDR1 LGHDT, CDR2 YNNKEL (reference sequence). Unmatched junction bases numbered 6, after V lost 1 base and J lost 6 bases. The CDR3 region is CASSQVSGRQAGELFF. The CDR3 nucleotides read TGTGCCAGCAGCCAAGTCAGCGGGAGGCAGGCCGGGGAGCTGTTTTTT.

V and J are TRBV6-5 and TRBJ2-3; no firm D call. Germline assignment: CDR1 MNHEY and CDR2 SVGAGI. The CDR3 length is 13 residues. Trimming removed 5 bases at V and 4 bases at J, with 10 bases between. CDR3 nucleotides: TGTGCCAGCAGTAATAGAGTGGCAGATACGCAGTATTTT. Translation gives CASSNRVADTQYF.

The chain carries TRBV6-2 or TRBV6-3 and TRBJ2-3, with a tentative D call TRBD1 (6 bases). The CDR3 has 15 amino acids. CDR1 is MNHEY and CDR2 is SVGEGT in the germline V gene. Trimming pared 0 bases from V and 4 bases from J, leaving 11 bases between. CDR3 amino acids: CASSYSRGFADTQYF. The CDR3 DNA reads as TGTGCCAGCAGTTACTCGAGGGGGTTCGCAGATACGCAGTATTTT.